The clone carrying this T cell receptor (beta chain) turned up a few times. As yet, its antigen is unknown. The data originate from a study of CD8 T cells in ankylosing spondylitis. Findings of the study overall: The disease-linked clones had a CD8+ phenotype and low blood frequencies. Some motif variants had been reported before (in reactive arthritis synovial fluid and blood). Seven or eight highly homologous variants formed a TCR beta motif that appeared characteristic of ankylosing spondylitis blood.

It was by quantitative 5'-RACE with molecular barcodes that TCR beta libraries were made. TCRdb independently ran MiXCR on the 5' RACE reads; one entry per CDR3 protein. In the table there are some 250,000 distinct CDR3 sequences, 24% of which are singletons. Input material: blood, either unsorted or a sorted T cell fraction (not recorded which). The clonotype comes from a male donor with ankylosing spondylitis or in good health (not recorded which).

The CDR3 sequence: CSVERGVEGETQYF. The CDR3 region has the DNA TGCAGCGTTGAAAGAGGTGTGGAGGGTGAGACCCAGTACTTC. This sequence joins TRBV29-1 and TRBJ2-5, with D maybe TRBD2 (6 bases). The V end was cut by 2 bases, the J end by 5 bases, with 15 bases between. Germline V gene data show CDR1 as SQVTM and CDR2 as ANQGSEA. This CDR3 region has 14 residues. The full variable domain, in which reference TRBV29-1 and TRBJ2-5 provide the parts outside the CDR3, is SAVISQKPSRDICQRGTSLTIQCQVDSQVTMMFWYRQQPGQSLTLIATANQGSEATYESGFVIDKFPISRPNLTFSTLTVSNMSPEDSSIYLCSVERGVEGETQYFGPGTRLLVL.